This T cell receptor beta chain was sequenced during a study of cytomegalovirus exposure and HLA in healthy donors. This clone has just one count. The antigen remains undetermined. Participants comprised healthy donors of bone marrow. CDR1 is SGHRS, CDR2 YFSETQ, per germline. The V end lost 4 bases, the J end lost 8 bases, and 16 bases lay between the germline ends. The CDR3 spans 15 residues. PCR amplification relied on 60 Vbeta primers (plus 13 Jbeta primers). Sequencing was performed with immunoSEQ multiplex PCR; in TCRdb, only in-frame clones are kept and a portion is missing. The sample holds some 200,000 clones; 79% are singletons and the top ten take approximately 2.4%. Study observations and caveats: The study reported that TCR beta sequences accurately predicted HLA-A and HLA-B alleles in most subjects. Sequencing likely generated an artifact that appeared as a cluster of highly shared sequence variants. Productive rates of about 87% or about 30% were seen for most TCR beta V segments in an earlier analysis.

The receptor comes from a woman in her 50s in good health and CMV-seronegative. The rearrangement uses TRBV5-1 and TRBJ1-6; D might be TRBD1 (6 bases). The specimen sequenced was PBMCs. CDR3 loop: CASSPLKGGDSPLHF. As DNA, the CDR3 is TGCGCCAGCAGCCCCCTGAAGGGGGGGGATTCACCCCTCCACTTT.